The TCR beta chain described here comes from a study of PD-1 blockade in classical Hodgkin lymphoma (dated by TCRdb to 2018 to 2021). Some background on the complete study: Nivolumab dosing was 3 mg/kg intravenously every 2 weeks, continuing until either disease progression or unacceptable toxicity. A peripheral blood immune signature of response to PD-1 blockade in classical Hodgkin lymphoma was defined using TCR beta sequencing and CyTOF.

Points on this clone: No antigen is known for it. Per-nucleotide qualities are absent, and no much larger clonotype sits a single base away.

What the work shows at the level of the full study, not this receptor alone: Lower diversity was seen in patients whose nivolumab began less than 1 year after ASCT, and these patients were left out of later analyses so that immune reconstitution would not confound the results. Among trial patients, those achieving complete response had baseline diversity similar to that of newly diagnosed patients, while diversity was significantly lower in partial responders and progressors. The study was restricted to a single clinical trial cohort, and the causes of repertoire differences, possibly disease activity or prior therapy, were left undefined. Baseline TCR diversity was reported to be lower in newly diagnosed patients than in healthy donors, and even lower in relapsed/refractory patients. By C4D1, a significant rise was seen in CD4+ TCR diversity but not in CD8+ TCR diversity (p=0.0027 vs p=0.16), and the rise was most apparent among complete responders (p=0.02).

In the paper's terms, the time point label means: cycle 1 day 1 (C1D1), immediately before nivolumab initiation. Relapse after autologous stem cell transplantation had occurred in all trial patients, and cohorts A, B and C were distinguished by prior brentuximab vedotin exposure. A total of over 55 patients with relapsed/refractory classical Hodgkin lymphoma made up the trial cohort, and each patient's best overall response was complete response, partial response or progressive disease. In the multi-cohort phase II CheckMate 205 trial, trial patients received single-agent nivolumab. An independent review committee assessed best overall response using the 2007 International Working Group response criteria. Trial PBMCs were collected immediately before nivolumab initiation (C1D1) and during therapy at cycle 2 day 1 and cycle 4 day 1. After peripheral blood was drawn into 8 mL Vacutainer Cell Preparation Tubes, PBMCs were isolated by centrifugation and then cryopreserved.

Genomic DNA was isolated using the Qiagen DNeasy kit from unsorted PBMCs as well as from negatively selected CD4+ and CD8+ fractions. TCR beta CDR3 regions were subjected to amplification by immunoSEQ multiplex PCR with primers that anneal to V and J segments. A synthetic immune receptor repertoire was used to minimize amplification bias, and any remaining bias was removed computationally after sequencing. The paper's processing steps were these. Repertoire diversity was quantified as the Shannon entropy index using custom Python scripts. Unsorted, CD4+ and CD8+ repertoires were analyzed separately, except in combined analyses where CD4+ and CD8+ sequences were merged in silico. A clone was considered expanded if an increase in frequency of at least 2-fold after treatment relative to C1D1 was found, and a pseudocount of 0.5 was applied to clones undetected at baseline. Singleton clones were defined as clones with 0 or 1 copy at C1D1, and non-singleton clones were defined as clones with 2 or more copies. By matching protein sequences in sorted samples from the same patient, clones expanded in unsorted samples were annotated as CD4+, CD8+ or unknown. Wilcoxon tests were applied to paired samples to test diversity changes from C1D1 to C4D1. Held by TCRdb, this immuneACCESS table contains in-frame sequences only and omits some clones. Under half of the omission traces to an unresolved V gene where checked; the cause of the rest is unknown. Clonal size and the V and J genes are those of that table, whereas D and trimming came from the DNA. The sample has tens of thousands of clones on record, roughly 70% of them singletons. The top ten hold over 15% of the sample.

The CDR3 contains 15 residues, cysteine and phenylalanine counted. Only the CDR3 region is kept as DNA, spanning 45 bases read in frame from base 1. The trim is 5 bases for V and 7 bases for J, with a gap of 18 bases between the germline ends. From a lookup of the germline V gene (reference sequence), CDR1 and CDR2 are LNHDA and SQIVND. The origin of this receptor is a human donor with classical Hodgkin lymphoma. The chain uses TRBV19 and TRBJ2-1, with a tentative D gene TRBD2 over 5 matching bases. The source material was peripheral blood mononuclear cells (PBMCs), sampled at baseline. The nucleotide sequence is given as TGTGCCAGTAGTGTCGTAGCGACGGGGAGAAATGAGCAGTTCTTC. Translated, this gives CASSVVATGRNEQFF.